These 21 T cell receptor beta chains were all obtained from the same sample, sequenced in a study of blood T cells in healthy people across ages. The authors ran a second PCR of 7 to 11 cycles using a sample-barcoded 5' primer and a J-beta primer mix. A single record per CDR3 protein comes from TCRdb applying MiXCR to the 5' RACE reads. The repertoire holds about 1,500,000 distinct CDR3 sequences, with 25% to 30% as singletons. Source material: blood. All receptors derive from a woman aged 25-40 years in good health.

This clonotype was observed a few times. The V call is TRBV20-1, the J call TRBJ2-1; D gene unclear. The CDR3 consists of 12 residues. Trimming removed 5 bases from V and 8 bases from J, with 13 bases in between. CDR1 is DFQATT, CDR2 SNEGSKA, per germline (reference sequence). Written as DNA, the CDR3 is TGCAGTGCTCACAATATAGGCTATGAGCAGTTCTTC. Translating it yields CSAHNIGYEQFF.

In this sample, this clonotype turned up a few times. The rearrangement uses TRBV15 and TRBJ2-5; 8 nucleotides line up with TRBD2. Germline V gene data show CDR1 as LNHNV and CDR2 as YYDKDF (reference sequence). V dropped 6 bases and J dropped 5; count of bases not matched to a gene: 11. The CDR3 totals 15 residues. The CDR3 nucleotides are TGTGCCACCAGACCTAACGGGGGGGAGGGGGAGACCCAGTACTTC. Its translation is CATRPNGGEGETQYF.

In this sample, this clonotype turned up a few times. The V gene is TRBV5-6, the J gene TRBJ2-5; D is perhaps TRBD2 (6 bases). From germline, CDR1 is SGHDT and CDR2 YYEEEE. V shed 3 bases and J shed 5 bases, with 23 bases lying between them. The CDR3 contains 17 residues. The CDR3 spells CASSYGAGGTRWETQYF. The CDR3, as DNA: TGTGCCAGCAGCTACGGGGCAGGCGGGACGAGGTGGGAGACCCAGTACTTC.

This clonotype showed up just a few times. The rearrangement links TRBV7-8 to TRBJ1-2; 8 nucleotides align to TRBD1. Per the germline V gene, CDR1 is SGHVS and CDR2 is FQNEAQ. CDR3 size: 15 residues. V was clipped by 3 bases and J by 0 bases; unmatched bases: 3. Here the CDR3 DNA reads TGTGCCAGCAGCTTCGCAGGGGGCACTAACTATGGCTACACCTTC. It is translated as CASSFAGGTNYGYTF.

This clonotype was detected a few times. The rearrangement links TRBV14 to TRBJ2-1; TRBD1 agrees at 10 bases. CDR3 size: 18 residues. Germline trimming cut 1 base from V and 3 bases from J; bases unmatched to any gene: 9. In germline, CDR1 is SGHDN, CDR2 FVKESK. CDR3 protein: CASSQGDRGEFFYNEQFF. The DNA of the CDR3 is TGTGCCAGCAGCCAAGGGGACAGGGGAGAATTCTTCTACAATGAGCAGTTCTTC.

V is TRBV28 and J is TRBJ1-2, with no clear D. Germline V gives CDR1 MDHEN, CDR2 SYDVKM. The CDR3 spans 13 residues. V was clipped by 7 bases and J by 4 bases, with 13 bases between them. CDR3 sequence (DNA): TGTGCCAGCAACCCCGGGGATTCCTATGGCTACACCTTC. This translates into CASNPGDSYGYTF.

The rearrangement links TRBV7-9 to TRBJ1-1, with D possibly matching TRBD1 (6 bases). Germline assignment: CDR1 SEHNR and CDR2 FQNEAQ (reference sequence). Trimming cost V 5 bases and J 8 bases, with 12 bases left between them. The CDR3 has 12 residues. CDR3 in amino acids: CASSAPQGEAFF. The CDR3 region has the DNA TGTGCCAGCAGCGCCCCACAGGGAGAAGCTTTCTTT.

Only a few counts were recorded for this clonotype. V gene TRBV3-1 combines with J gene TRBJ2-4; a weak D match, TRBD2 (5 bases). The ends were cut back, 9 bases at V and 0 bases at J, with 9 bases in the middle. The CDR3 is 13 residues long. Per the germline V gene, CDR1 is LGHDT and CDR2 is YNNKEL (reference sequence). CDR3 amino acids: CASAREAKNIQYF. The CDR3 DNA reads TGTGCCAGTGCCCGGGAAGCCAAAAACATTCAGTACTTC.

A remark on this clonotype: A much more abundant neighbour one base away suggests this may be a read error. This sequence joins TRBV29-1 and TRBJ2-3; the match to TRBD2 covers 12 bases. Germline V gene lookup returns CDR1 SQVTM and CDR2 ANQGSEA. CDR3 length: 15 residues. The V and J ends lost 4 bases and 4 bases, in that order; junction bases with no gene match: 6. The CDR3 spells CSVATSGRKADTQYF. CDR3 nucleotide sequence: TGCAGCGTTGCCACTAGCGGGAGGAAAGCAGATACGCAGTATTTT.

The V call is TRBV5-1, the J call TRBJ2-2; 7 bases fit TRBD1. The CDR3 loop spans 16 amino acids. From germline, CDR1 is SGHRS and CDR2 YFSETQ. The V segment lost 0 bases and the J segment 0 bases; nucleotides outside the gene matches: 2. The CDR3 spells CASSLEGQPNTGELFF. The DNA for the CDR3 is TGCGCCAGCAGCTTGGAGGGACAGCCGAACACCGGGGAGCTGTTTTTT.

The chain carries TRBV12-3 or TRBV12-4 and TRBJ1-1; TRBD1 is a possible D gene (5 bases). V lost 2 bases and J lost 10, with 11 bases in between. The CDR3 contains 12 residues. This CDR3 reads CASSLSRAGAFF. The CDR3 DNA sequence: TGTGCCAGCAGTTTATCCAGGGCGGGAGCTTTCTTT.

V gene TRBV5-6 combines with J gene TRBJ2-3; possibly TRBD1 or TRBD2 for D (5 bases each). V lost 3 bases and J lost 8, with 13 bases in between. The CDR3 runs 13 residues. Germline CDR1 SGHDT, CDR2 YYEEEE. CDR3 sequence reads: CASSWGSSRTQYF. The CDR3 nucleotides are TGTGCCAGCAGCTGGGGGTCTAGTCGTACGCAGTATTTT. The full variable domain, in which reference TRBV5-6 and TRBJ2-3 provide the parts outside the CDR3, is DAGVTQSPTHLIKTRGQQVTLRCSPKSGHDTVSWYQQALGQGPQFIFQYYEEEERQRGNFPDRFSGHQFPNYSSELNVNALLLGDSALYLCASSWGSSRTQYFGPGTRLTVL.

CDR3: CSARDRKRFTDTQYF. The DNA for the CDR3 is TGCAGTGCTAGAGATCGGAAGCGGTTCACAGATACGCAGTATTTT. The gene calls are TRBV20-1 and TRBJ2-3; weak D call: TRBD2 (5 bases). In germline, CDR1 is DFQATT, CDR2 SNEGSKA (reference sequence). Trimming stripped 0 bases from V and 2 bases from J, with 12 bases between. The CDR3 length is 15 residues.

The J gene is TRBJ1-4, the V gene TRBV5-1; D perhaps matches TRBD1 (5 bases). The V gene lost 4 bases and the J gene lost 5 bases, with 15 bases spanning the gap. In germline, CDR1 is SGHRS, CDR2 YFSETQ. This CDR3 region has 15 residues. CDR3: CASSEPGRTNEKLFF. The DNA for the CDR3 is TGCGCCAGCAGCGAACCCGGCAGGACAAATGAAAAACTGTTTTTT.

Note on this clonotype: With a much larger clone just one base away, this may be a read error. The chain links TRBV9 to TRBJ2-3; D ambiguous. Germline CDR1 SGDLS, CDR2 YYNGEE. This CDR3 comprises 15 residues. CDR3 DNA: TGTGCCAGCGGCGTAGCTTCCCTCTTCACAGATACGCAGTATTTT. It encodes CASGVASLFTDTQYF.

The chain joins TRBV18 to TRBJ1-1; 7 nucleotides align to TRBD1. CDR1 is KGHSH, CDR2 LQKENI, per germline. After removal of 5 bases from V and 6 bases from J, the junction contained 9 bases not matched to a gene. CDR3 length equals 14 residues. The CDR3 sequence: CASSLEGGRAEAFF. DNA of the CDR3: TGTGCCAGCTCATTGGAAGGGGGCCGGGCTGAAGCTTTCTTT.

This clonotype showed up just a few times. The chain links TRBV20-1 to TRBJ2-7, with TRBD2 matching 9 bases. Germline V gives CDR1 DFQATT, CDR2 SNEGSKA (reference sequence). The ends lost 0 bases at V and 4 bases at J; junction bases unmatched: 7. This CDR3 has 15 residues. The CDR3 DNA follows: TGCAGTGCTAGAGATACCAGCGGGGGGCTTTACGAGCAGTACTTC. Protein product: CSARDTSGGLYEQYF.

The chain uses TRBV5-1 and TRBJ2-7; no clear D. The CDR3 totals 12 residues. Germline V lookup: CDR1 SGHRS, CDR2 YFSETQ. With 3 bases removed from V and 5 bases from J, the gap between germline ends came to 9 bases. CDR3 DNA: TGCGCCAGCAGCTCGCATGGTGACGAGCAGTACTTC. Protein product: CASSSHGDEQYF.

J is TRBJ2-1 and V is TRBV18; 7 bases are a match to TRBD2. After removal of 3 bases from V and 2 bases from J, the junction contained 4 bases not matched to a gene. The CDR3 runs to 15 residues. Germline V lookup: CDR1 KGHSH, CDR2 LQKENI. The CDR3 here is CASSPREYAYNEQFF. DNA for the CDR3: TGTGCCAGCTCACCGCGGGAGTATGCCTACAATGAGCAGTTCTTC.

In its sample, this clonotype was seen a few times. V is TRBV9 and J is TRBJ2-6; the D gene is possibly TRBD1 (6 bases). The CDR3 totals 17 residues. Germline-derived CDR1 and CDR2 are SGDLS and YYNGEE. V lost 3 bases and J 2 bases, leaving 15 bases between the germline ends. In DNA form, the CDR3 reads TGTGCCAGCAGCGCACAGACAGGTCTCCCTGGGGCCAACGTCCTGACTTTC. As protein: CASSAQTGLPGANVLTF.

The chain joins TRBV30 to TRBJ2-1, with D tentatively TRBD2 (6 bases). The CDR3 runs 10 residues. CDR1 is GTSNPN and CDR2 is SVGIG in the germline V gene (reference sequence). V dropped 3 bases and J dropped 13 bases, with 10 bases sitting between them. This chain's CDR3 is CAWSRDFQFF. DNA of the CDR3: TGTGCCTGGAGCCGGGACTTTCAGTTCTTC.